This passage covers 24 T cell receptor beta chains from one sample sequenced in a study of shared clonotypes between healthy human individuals. The assay was immunoSEQ multiplex PCR, and TCRdb's table has in-frame clones only and misses some. Altogether about 2.5 million clones are present, just under 95% being singletons, with the ten largest covering around 0.38%. Sequencing was done on a sample of naive CD4+ T cells from PBMCs. The subset here: CD45RA+ positively selected. These TCRs come from a man between 18 and 35 years old in good health. Some clones in this sample may be carry-over from other donors' samples.

The chain couples TRBV5-1 to TRBJ1-2; no firm D call. The ends were cut back, 6 bases at V and 2 bases at J, with 8 bases in the middle. CDR3 length: 12 residues. CDR1 and CDR2 from the germline V gene are SGHRS and YFSETQ. The CDR3 bases are TGCGCCAGCATGGCAGGCAACTATGGCTACACCTTC. It is translated as CASMAGNYGYTF.

This sequence joins TRBV11-2 and TRBJ1-4; D is unresolved. The germline V and J ends were trimmed by 4 bases and 8 bases, with 17 bases remaining between them. The CDR3 has 15 amino acids. The V gene's germline CDR1 is SGHAT and CDR2 FQNNGV. The CDR3 reads CASSSQITIAEKLFF. The CDR3 region has the DNA TGTGCCAGCAGCTCCCAAATAACAATAGCGGAAAAACTGTTTTTT. Combining the CDR3 with reference TRBV11-2 and TRBJ1-4 gives the whole variable domain EAGVAQSPRYKIIEKRQSVAFWCNPISGHATLYWYQQILGQGPKLLIQFQNNGVVDDSQLPKDRFSAERLKGVDSTLKIQPAKLEDSAVYLCASSSQITIAEKLFFGSGTQLSVL.

This clone was seen only a few times. The chain carries TRBV7-9 and TRBJ1-1; D remains ambiguous. With 5 bases removed from V and 3 bases from J, the gap between germline ends came to 10 bases. The germline V gene encodes CDR1 SEHNR and CDR2 FQNEAQ (reference sequence). The CDR3 totals 13 residues. CDR3 loop: CASSNLQDTEAFF. Here the CDR3 DNA reads TGTGCCAGCAGCAACCTTCAGGACACTGAAGCTTTCTTT.

The V call is TRBV27, the J call TRBJ2-7; D gene unclear. Trimming removed 1 base from V and 0 bases from J, with 10 bases in between. CDR3 size: 15 residues. Germline CDR1 and CDR2: MNHEY and SMNVEV (reference sequence). The chain's CDR3 is CASSLFGSSSYEQYF. CDR3 bases: TGTGCCAGCAGTTTATTCGGTAGCAGCTCCTACGAGCAGTACTTC.

The V and J genes are TRBV9 and TRBJ2-1; possible D gene TRBD2, 6 bases. Between the trimmed V and J ends, which lost 0 bases and 7 bases, there was a span of 17 bases. From germline, CDR1 is SGDLS and CDR2 YYNGEE. The length of the CDR3 is 16 residues. CDR3 DNA: TGTGCCAGCAGCGTAGCCGGGACTGTGGGGTTGAATGAGCAGTTCTTC. Translation gives CASSVAGTVGLNEQFF.

The rearrangement links TRBV12-5 to TRBJ2-5; D remains ambiguous. Looked up from germline, CDR1 is LGHNT and CDR2 is FRNRAP. The CDR3 is 11 amino acids. The V and J ends lost 11 bases and 9 bases respectively, with 16 bases between them. The CDR3 here is CAPTLVLAQYF. In DNA form, the CDR3 reads TGTGCTCCTACCCTTGTGTTGGCCCAGTACTTC.

The gene calls are TRBV20-1 and TRBJ2-5; D ambiguous. Trimming left V 8 bases short and J 5 bases short, with 6 bases between. The CDR3 has 9 amino acids. From germline, CDR1 is DFQATT and CDR2 SNEGSKA (reference sequence). CDR3 bases: TGCAGTTTCGGGGAGACCCAGTACTTC. This gives the protein CSFGETQYF.

The chain uses TRBV30 and TRBJ2-2, with D possibly matching TRBD1 (6 bases). V lost 3 bases and J lost 5, with 19 bases in between. Germline assignment: CDR1 GTSNPN and CDR2 SVGIG (reference sequence). The CDR3 covers 16 residues. CDR3 sequence (DNA): TGTGCCTGGAGGCACACAGGGTCAGCGATTACCGGGGAGCTGTTTTTT. Residues: CAWRHTGSAITGELFF.

The V gene is TRBV4-2, the J gene TRBJ2-6; maybe TRBD1 (6 bases). The V and J ends lost 0 bases and 0 bases respectively, with 12 bases between them. The CDR3 contains 18 residues. CDR1 is LGHNA and CDR2 is YNFKEQ in the germline V gene. CDR3 sequence reads: CASSQEPGVSSGANVLTF. The CDR3 DNA sequence: TGTGCCAGCAGCCAAGAGCCAGGGGTTAGCTCTGGGGCCAACGTCCTGACTTTC.

The table lists this clone with a count of one. The chain recombines TRBV28 with TRBJ2-7, with D perhaps TRBD2 (6 bases). V shed 3 bases and J shed 2 bases, with 17 bases lying between them. Germline V lookup: CDR1 MDHEN, CDR2 SYDVKM. This CDR3 contains 16 residues. CDR3 loop: CASSFGGVPSTYEQYF. The CDR3 region has the DNA TGTGCCAGCAGTTTTGGAGGGGTCCCCAGTACCTACGAGCAGTACTTC.

CDR3 nucleotide sequence: TGTGCCAGCAGACGAGGGGGCTCGGGCACTGAAGCTTTCTTT. It encodes CASRRGGSGTEAFF. The chain joins TRBV11-2 to TRBJ1-1, with 7 bases that match TRBD1. After removal of 6 bases from V and 4 bases from J, the junction contained 8 bases not matched to a gene. Germline-derived CDR1 and CDR2 are SGHAT and FQNNGV. The CDR3 covers 14 residues.

This chain links TRBV9 with TRBJ2-1, with 7 bases matching TRBD2. Losses at the gene ends were 6 bases for V and 5 bases for J; bases not matched to a gene: 8. CDR1 is SGDLS, CDR2 YYNGEE, per germline. The length of the CDR3 is 14 residues. CDR3 loop: CASTDSGPNNEQFF. The DNA for the CDR3 is TGTGCCAGCACGGATAGCGGGCCCAACAATGAGCAGTTCTTC.

DNA of the CDR3: TGTGCCAGCAGCTACGATCGGGCTGCCTACAATGAGCAGTTCTTC. It specifies CASSYDRAAYNEQFF. The chain is built from TRBV7-3 and TRBJ2-1; no reliable D call. The V and J ends lost 4 bases and 2 bases respectively, with 12 bases between them. Germline V gene data show CDR1 as SGHTA and CDR2 as FQGTGA. The CDR3 is 15 amino acids.

The chain links TRBV6-5 to TRBJ2-1; no reliable D call. Trimming stripped 4 bases from V and 4 bases from J, with 5 bases between. The CDR3 length is 12 residues. Germline values: CDR1 MNHEY, CDR2 SVGAGI. The CDR3 loop is CASSSRYNEQFF. As DNA, the CDR3 is TGTGCCAGCAGTTCTCGTTACAATGAGCAGTTCTTC.

CDR3 nucleotide sequence: TGTGCCAGCAGTGAGTTTCCCGGCCCACCCTACGAGCAGTACTTC. It is translated as CASSEFPGPPYEQYF. J is TRBJ2-7 and V is TRBV2; D unresolved. The V gene lost 3 bases and the J gene lost 2 bases, with 14 bases spanning the gap. CDR1 is SNHLY, CDR2 FYNNEI, per germline. The CDR3 covers 15 residues.

V is TRBV6-1 and J is TRBJ1-1; weak D call: TRBD1 (5 bases). Germline assignment: CDR1 MNHNS and CDR2 SASEGT. The CDR3 is 13 amino acids. V lost 9 bases, J lost 11 bases, and 22 bases lay in between. CDR3 sequence reads: CASIPGGVRAAFF. As DNA, the CDR3 is TGTGCCAGTATCCCGGGGGGGGTTCGGGCGGCTTTCTTT.

The chain couples TRBV28 to TRBJ1-1; no definite D call. The CDR3 totals 12 residues. Germline V gene data show CDR1 as MDHEN and CDR2 as SYDVKM. The V end was cut by 7 bases, the J end by 0 bases, with 6 bases between. The CDR3 loop reads CASIYMNTEAFF. CDR3 coding DNA: TGTGCCAGCATTTATATGAACACTGAAGCTTTCTTT.

The chain uses TRBV7-9 and TRBJ2-6; the D is unclear. CDR1 is SEHNR, CDR2 FQNEAQ, per germline (reference sequence). This CDR3 contains 17 residues. Trimming shortened V by 1 base and J by 2 bases, and 12 bases separated the two germline ends. The CDR3 loop reads CASSLGTGLTGANVLTF. The CDR3 nucleotides read TGTGCCAGCAGCTTAGGAACTGGGCTCACTGGGGCCAACGTCCTGACTTTC.

The chain joins TRBV15 to TRBJ1-6; tentatively, D is TRBD1 (6 bases). In germline, CDR1 is LNHNV, CDR2 YYDKDF (reference sequence). The CDR3 length is 14 residues. V was pared by 7 bases and J by 10 bases, with 17 bases between. This chain's CDR3 is CATKREGGRSPLHF. CDR3 sequence (DNA): TGTGCCACCAAACGTGAGGGGGGCAGATCACCCCTCCACTTT. The entire variable domain, with the rest obtained from reference TRBV15 and TRBJ1-6, is as follows: DAMVIQNPRYQVTQFGKPVTLSCSQTLNHNVMYWYQQKSSQAPKLLFHYYDKDFNNEADTPDNFQSRRPNTSFCFLDIRSPGLGDTAMYLCATKREGGRSPLHFGNGTRLTVT.

This sequence joins TRBV5-1 and TRBJ1-4, with 7 bases aligning to TRBD1. The CDR3 has 16 residues. The trim removed 2 bases at V and 7 bases at J, leaving 11 bases unmatched. The germline V gene encodes CDR1 SGHRS and CDR2 YFSETQ. CDR3: CASSFTSQGLSEKLFF. The CDR3 bases are TGCGCCAGCAGCTTTACTTCACAGGGGCTCAGTGAAAAACTGTTTTTT.

The V and J genes are TRBV7-2 and TRBJ1-2, with D perhaps matching TRBD1 (6 bases). CDR1 and CDR2 (germline): SGHTA, FQGNSA. V lost 1 base, J lost 4 bases, and 7 bases lay in between. The CDR3 loop spans 13 amino acids. This CDR3 is CASSLVQGYGYTF. CDR3 nucleotide sequence: TGTGCCAGCAGCTTAGTACAGGGCTATGGCTACACCTTC.

A single count supports this clone. The chain carries TRBV30 and TRBJ1-2; a weak D match, TRBD1 (5 bases). The V gene lost 5 bases and the J gene lost 4 bases, with 17 bases spanning the gap. The V gene's germline CDR1 is GTSNPN and CDR2 SVGIG (reference sequence). The length of the CDR3 is 14 residues. DNA of the CDR3: TGTGCCTGGCGTACCCTAGGGGCAATCTATGGCTACACCTTC. Protein product: CAWRTLGAIYGYTF.

The chain joins TRBV5-1 to TRBJ2-5; D is unclear. Trimming removed 4 bases from V and 0 bases from J, with 10 bases in between. CDR1 SGHRS and CDR2 YFSETQ come from the germline V gene. This CDR3 contains 14 residues. The DNA for the CDR3 is TGCGCCAGCAGCGGTGGTTATAACCAAGAGACCCAGTACTTC. It codes for CASSGGYNQETQYF.

The rearrangement uses TRBV29-1 and TRBJ1-5; D gene ambiguous. Germline lookup yields CDR1 SQVTM and CDR2 ANQGSEA. The V end was cut by 6 bases, the J end by 4 bases, with 16 bases between. CDR3 size: 14 residues. The CDR3 DNA reads as TGCAGCGTGAGCGTCAGCAAGGGAAATCAGCCCCAGCATTTT. Translation gives CSVSVSKGNQPQHF.